This T cell receptor (beta chain) was captured in a study of blood T cell repertoires in COVID-19. In the study overall: Sites across the United States, Italy and Spain contributed samples from acute and convalescent COVID-19. From T cells, B-cell-depleted T cells, or PBMCs came the material, which was cDNA or gDNA.

Germline assignment: CDR1 MNHEY and CDR2 SVGAGI. The CDR3 has 15 amino acids. V was cut by 5 bases and J by 4 bases, with 17 bases left in between. In the source study's methods: Quantification of nucleated cells was approximated via reference gene primer amplification. Libraries were prepared by immunoSEQ multiplex PCR; TCRdb keeps only in-frame clonotypes and omits some of them. The DNA was the basis for D and trimming; V, J and clone size are from that table. Of more than 85,000 clones in the sample, around 80% were seen once. Sequencing was performed on peripheral blood. This chain uses TRBV6-5 with TRBJ1-1; D might be TRBD1 (5 bases). The source is a man between 60 and 75 years old with acute or convalescent COVID-19. CDR3: CASSPQGTRGTEAFF. The CDR3 DNA is TGTGCCAGCAGTCCGCAGGGCACAAGGGGCACTGAAGCTTTCTTT.